This T cell receptor (beta chain) stems from a study of T cell responses to AZD1222 COVID-19 vaccine. The analysis combined second doses at about 4 or about 12 weeks. Germline V gene lookup returns CDR1 ENHRY and CDR2 SYGVKD. The length of the CDR3 is 16 residues. V was clipped by 3 bases and J by 9 bases; unmatched bases: 13. This clone was seen once. Sequencing used immunoSEQ multiplex PCR; TCRdb keeps in-frame clones, though not all of them. The top ten hold about 1.3% of the sample, which has approximately 81,000 clones, around 82% seen once. The TCR comes from an adult who received the AZD1222 COVID-19 vaccine. Sequencing was performed on peripheral blood, taken 28 days after the second AZD1222 dose. The chain couples TRBV10-3 to TRBJ2-1; 8 bases are shared with TRBD2. DNA for the CDR3: TGTGCCATCAGTGAAACGGGGGGACTAGAAGGCAGTGAGCAGTTCTTC. It yields the protein CAISETGGLEGSEQFF.